These 10 T cell receptor beta chains came from one sample sequenced in a study of shared clonotypes between healthy human individuals. The naive CD8 subset, CD45RO-negative cells positively selected for CCR7, excluded terminally differentiated effector memory CD45RA+ cells. Profiled with immunoSEQ multiplex PCR; TCRdb holds only in-frame clones, not every one. This repertoire shows millions of clones, less than 95% found once; its top ten account for about 1.1%. Material: naive CD8+ T cells sorted from blood. Receptors originate from a man younger than 35 in good health.

The rearrangement joins TRBV4-1 to TRBJ2-1; D assignment may be TRBD1 or TRBD2 (5 bases each). The CDR3 spans 16 residues. Looked up from germline, CDR1 is MGHRA and CDR2 is YSYEKL. The ends were cut back, 1 base at V and 6 bases at J, with 16 bases in the middle. This chain's CDR3 is CASSQVFGGWGNEQFF. As DNA, the CDR3 is TGCGCCAGCAGCCAAGTATTTGGGGGATGGGGCAATGAGCAGTTCTTC.

The genes are TRBV2 and TRBJ2-5, with 13 bases lining up with TRBD2. J lost 0 bases, V lost 7 bases, and 11 bases had no gene match. The CDR3 has 18 amino acids. CDR1 is SNHLY, CDR2 FYNNEI, per germline. The CDR3 here is CASTPPGLAGTHQETQYF. DNA of the CDR3: TGTGCCAGCACCCCACCGGGACTAGCGGGGACCCACCAAGAGACCCAGTACTTC.

The chain links TRBV6-5 to TRBJ2-1; 11 nucleotides line up with TRBD2. Germline trimming cut 2 bases from V and 6 bases from J; bases unmatched to any gene: 3. This CDR3 contains 15 residues. Germline CDR1 reads MNHEY; CDR2 reads SVGAGI. CDR3 nucleotide sequence: TGTGCCAGCAGTTACGTAGCGGGAGGGTTCAATGAGCAGTTCTTC. Translated, it gives CASSYVAGGFNEQFF.

The genes are TRBV20-1 and TRBJ2-3; D not resolved. The CDR3 is 11 residues long. The germline V gene encodes CDR1 DFQATT and CDR2 SNEGSKA (reference sequence). CDR3 bases: TGCAGCGCTCTTTACACAGATACGCAGTATTTT. This gives the protein CSALYTDTQYF.

Points on this clone: The sample contains more than one DNA sequence encoding this CDR3. This sequence joins TRBV6-1 and TRBJ2-1; D unclear. The germline V gene encodes CDR1 MNHNS and CDR2 SASEGT. The CDR3 consists of 13 residues. The V end was cut by 6 bases, the J end by 0 bases, with 6 bases between. The CDR3, as DNA: TGTGCCAGCAGGGAGAGCTCCTACAATGAGCAGTTCTTC. Its protein is CASRESSYNEQFF.

The gene calls are TRBV30 and TRBJ2-3; 9 bases are a match to TRBD1. V gave up 3 bases and J gave up 1 base; unmatched junction bases: 5. Germline assignment: CDR1 GTSNPN and CDR2 SVGIG (reference sequence). The CDR3 spans 15 residues. CDR3 region: CAWRERTGGTDTQYF. In nucleotides, the CDR3 is TGTGCCTGGAGGGAAAGGACAGGGGGCACAGATACGCAGTATTTT.

The CDR3 sequence is CASSIYANQPQHF. Here the CDR3 DNA reads TGTGCCAGTAGTATATACGCCAATCAGCCCCAGCATTTT. The chain employs TRBV19 and TRBJ1-5, with no clear D. V shed 2 bases and J shed 3 bases, with 5 bases lying between them. This CDR3 contains 13 residues. Germline-derived CDR1 and CDR2 are LNHDA and SQIVND (reference sequence).

The CDR3 DNA reads TGTGCCAGCAGCCAAGAGTTTGCGGGGGATGGCTACACCTTC. Translated, it gives CASSQEFAGDGYTF. This chain joins TRBV14 and TRBJ1-2; possibly TRBD1 for D (5 bases). Germline CDR1 and CDR2: SGHDN and FVKESK. The V and J ends lost 0 bases and 6 bases respectively, with 11 bases between them. The CDR3 contains 14 residues.

The chain links TRBV5-1 to TRBJ2-2; D uncertain. Germline V lookup: CDR1 SGHRS, CDR2 YFSETQ. The CDR3 length is 15 residues. Trimming took 3 bases from V and 3 from J, leaving 12 bases between them. The CDR3 region is CASSSTTLDTGELFF. DNA of the CDR3: TGCGCCAGCAGCTCGACGACATTAGACACCGGGGAGCTGTTTTTT.

Worth noting for this clone: The same CDR3 arises from other DNA sequences in this sample as well. The V and J genes are TRBV5-1 and TRBJ2-7; D gene unclear. CDR3 length equals 13 residues. Germline CDR1 and CDR2: SGHRS and YFSETQ. Between the trimmed V and J ends, which lost 0 bases and 3 bases, there was a span of 7 bases. The DNA for the CDR3 is TGCGCCAGCAGCTTGGGTCTAAACTACGAGCAGTACTTC. Amino acids: CASSLGLNYEQYF.